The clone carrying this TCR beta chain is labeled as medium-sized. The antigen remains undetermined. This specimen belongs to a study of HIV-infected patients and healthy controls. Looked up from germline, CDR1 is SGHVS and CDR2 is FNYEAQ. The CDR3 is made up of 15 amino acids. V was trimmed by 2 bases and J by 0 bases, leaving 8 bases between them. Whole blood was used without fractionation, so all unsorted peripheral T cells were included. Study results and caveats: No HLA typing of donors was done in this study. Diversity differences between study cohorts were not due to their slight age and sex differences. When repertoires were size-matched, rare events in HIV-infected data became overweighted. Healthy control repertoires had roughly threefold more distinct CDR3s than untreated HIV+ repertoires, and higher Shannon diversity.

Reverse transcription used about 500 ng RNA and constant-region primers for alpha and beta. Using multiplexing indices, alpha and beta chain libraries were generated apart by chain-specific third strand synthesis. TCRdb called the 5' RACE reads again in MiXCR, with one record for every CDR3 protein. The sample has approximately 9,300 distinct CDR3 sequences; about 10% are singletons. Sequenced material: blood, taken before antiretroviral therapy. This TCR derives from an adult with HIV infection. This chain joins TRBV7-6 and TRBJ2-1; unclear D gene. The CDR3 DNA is TGTGCCAGCAGCTTAAATGCCTACTCCTACAATGAGCAGTTCTTC. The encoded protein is CASSLNAYSYNEQFF.